What follows are 11 T cell receptor beta chains derived from one specimen sequenced in a study of CD8 T cells in ankylosing spondylitis. TCRdb re-called the 5' RACE reads through MiXCR, storing one row per CDR3 protein. The repertoire holds some 300,000 distinct CDR3 sequences, less than 25% seen once, with 3% to 4% in the top ten. The specimen sequenced was blood, either unsorted or a sorted T cell fraction (not recorded which). These receptor sequences come from a female donor with ankylosing spondylitis or in good health (not recorded which).

In this sample, this clonotype turned up many times. This chain connects TRBV20-1 to TRBJ2-5, with TRBD2 matching over 8 bases. The CDR3 consists of 14 residues. Germline trimming cut 4 bases from V and 4 bases from J; bases unmatched to any gene: 8. Per the germline V gene, CDR1 is DFQATT and CDR2 is SNEGSKA (reference sequence). In nucleotides, the CDR3 is TGCAGTGCTACACCCAGCGGGAGACCAGAGACCCAGTACTTC. Its translation: CSATPSGRPETQYF.

The V gene is TRBV7-6, the J gene TRBJ2-3; 13 bases match TRBD2. J was trimmed by 3 bases and V by 5 bases; bases with no gene match: 5. The CDR3 runs to 16 residues. Germline V lookup: CDR1 SGHVS, CDR2 FNYEAQ. CDR3: CASSAGLAGETDTQYF. In nucleotides, the CDR3 is TGTGCCAGCAGCGCAGGACTAGCGGGAGAGACAGATACGCAGTATTTT.

This sequence joins TRBV7-9 and TRBJ2-3; D might be TRBD1 (6 bases). The CDR3 loop spans 14 amino acids. Deletions cut 5 bases from V and 15 bases from J, with 24 bases between. From germline, CDR1 is SEHNR and CDR2 FQNEAQ (reference sequence). In DNA, the CDR3 is TGTGCCAGCAGCACCCCTGGGGGCCCCCAGCGCGCTTATTTT. Translation gives CASSTPGGPQRAYF. Full variable domain (remainder filled in from reference TRBV7-9 and TRBJ2-3): DTGVSQNPRHKITKRGQNVTFRCDPISEHNRLYWYRQTLGQGPEFLTYFQNEAQLEKSRLLSDRFSAERPKGSFSTLEIQRTEQGDSAMYLCASSTPGGPQRAYFGPGTRLTVL.

This clonotype was observed a few times. The chain is built from TRBV7-2 and TRBJ2-5, with 7 bases identical to TRBD1. Trimming cost V 2 bases and J 4 bases; bases outside gene matches: 4. Germline V CDR1 and CDR2: SGHTA, FQGNSA. The CDR3 is 14 residues long. Written as DNA, the CDR3 is TGTGCCAGCAGCTTAACAGGGGTACGAGAGACCCAGTACTTC. This encodes CASSLTGVRETQYF.

The V and J genes are TRBV10-3 and TRBJ1-5, with D unclear. The CDR3 spans 12 residues. V was clipped by 10 bases and J by 5 bases, with 12 bases between them. Per germline, CDR1 ENHRY and CDR2 SYGVKD. Here the CDR3 reads CATNSPDQPQHF. DNA for the CDR3: TGTGCCACAAACAGTCCCGATCAGCCCCAGCATTTT.

The rearrangement links TRBV28 to TRBJ2-1; D gene ambiguous. The ends were cut back, 3 bases at V and 0 bases at J, with 9 bases in the middle. The germline V gene encodes CDR1 MDHEN and CDR2 SYDVKM. The CDR3 length is 15 residues. This chain's CDR3 is CASSLWVSSYNEQFF. CDR3 DNA sequence: TGTGCCAGCAGTTTGTGGGTGTCCTCCTACAATGAGCAGTTCTTC.

The table lists this clonotype with a few counts. The rearrangement links TRBV7-2 to TRBJ2-5; a weak D match, TRBD1 (6 bases). Germline V gene lookup returns CDR1 SGHTA and CDR2 FQGNSA. The CDR3 loop spans 13 amino acids. The germline V and J ends were trimmed by 5 bases and 5 bases, with 12 bases remaining between them. Here the CDR3 reads CASSRQVRETQYF. The CDR3 DNA reads TGTGCCAGCAGCCGACAGGTCAGGGAGACCCAGTACTTC. The full variable domain, in which reference TRBV7-2 and TRBJ2-5 provide the parts outside the CDR3, is GAGVSQSPSNKVTEKGKDVELRCDPISGHTALYWYRQSLGQGLEFLIYFQGNSAPDKSGLPSDRFSAERTGGSVSTLTIQRTQQEDSAVYLCASSRQVRETQYFGPGTRLLVL.

This clonotype has just a few counts. The chain uses TRBV10-3 and TRBJ2-7; 9 bases agree with TRBD1. Trimming took 5 bases from V and 6 from J; bases not matched to a gene: 2. Germline V gives CDR1 ENHRY, CDR2 SYGVKD. The length of the CDR3 is 12 residues. CDR3 DNA: TGTGCCATCAGTCCGGACAGGGGCGAGCAGTACTTC. This gives the protein CAISPDRGEQYF.

The table lists this clonotype with a few counts. This sequence joins TRBV4-3 and TRBJ2-5; D tentatively fits TRBD1 or TRBD2 (5 bases each). Trimming cost V 4 bases and J 1 base, with 13 bases left between them. This CDR3 comprises 15 residues. Germline values: CDR1 LGHNA, CDR2 YSLEER. CDR3 in DNA: TGCGCCAGCAGCCTCAACCGAGGGACCCAAGAGACCCAGTACTTC. Amino acids: CASSLNRGTQETQYF.

The DNA of the CDR3 is TGTGCCAGCAGCTCAACGCTGACAGATACGCAGTATTTT. Translated: CASSSTLTDTQYF. This chain connects TRBV11-2 to TRBJ2-3, with D uncertain. CDR1 SGHAT and CDR2 FQNNGV come from the germline V gene. V was shortened by 4 bases and J by 3 bases, with 8 bases between the two germline ends. The CDR3 contains 13 residues.

The rearrangement uses TRBV20-1 and TRBJ1-5; D might be TRBD1 (5 bases). Germline CDR1 DFQATT, CDR2 SNEGSKA (reference sequence). CDR3 size: 14 residues. Between the trimmed V and J ends, which lost 2 bases and 0 bases, there was a span of 8 bases. The CDR3 nucleotides are TGCAGTGCTAGAAGACAGTCTAGCAATCAGCCCCAGCATTTT. Protein sequence: CSARRQSSNQPQHF.